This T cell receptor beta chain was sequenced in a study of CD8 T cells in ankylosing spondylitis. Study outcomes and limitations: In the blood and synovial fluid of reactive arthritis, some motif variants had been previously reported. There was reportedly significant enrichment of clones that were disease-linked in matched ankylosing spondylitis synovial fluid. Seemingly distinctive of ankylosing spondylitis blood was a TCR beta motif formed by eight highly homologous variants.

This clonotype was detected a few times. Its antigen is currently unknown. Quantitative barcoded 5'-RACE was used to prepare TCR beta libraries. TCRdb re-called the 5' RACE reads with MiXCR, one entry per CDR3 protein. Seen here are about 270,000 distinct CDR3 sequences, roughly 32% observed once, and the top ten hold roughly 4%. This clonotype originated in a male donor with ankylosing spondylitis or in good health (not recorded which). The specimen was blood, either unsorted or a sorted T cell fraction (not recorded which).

The CDR3: CASSLGLAENEQFF. The CDR3 DNA reads as TGTGCCAGCAGCCTCGGACTCGCCGAGAATGAGCAGTTCTTC. This chain connects TRBV12-3 or TRBV12-4 to TRBJ2-1; tentatively, D is TRBD2 (5 bases). This CDR3 is 14 amino acids long. Trimming stripped 6 bases from V and 7 bases from J, with 16 bases between.